Included here is one TCR beta chain sequence, with context. The data originate from a study of technical replicates of blood from several donors. This CDR3 spans 15 amino acids. In germline, CDR1 is MDHEN, CDR2 SYDVKM. V dropped 5 bases and J dropped 0 bases, with 12 bases sitting between them. The table came from immunoSEQ multiplex PCR; TCRdb's copy has only in-frame clones and leaves some out. Of roughly 71,000 clones in the sample, roughly 90% were seen once. J is TRBJ2-3 and V is TRBV28; TRBD2 is a possible D gene (5 bases). The sequencing input was T cells isolated from PBMCs. The source is a human donor in good health. CDR3 bases: TGTGCCAGCAGTCCCCTCGGGAAGAGCACAGATACGCAGTATTTT. It is translated as CASSPLGKSTDTQYF.